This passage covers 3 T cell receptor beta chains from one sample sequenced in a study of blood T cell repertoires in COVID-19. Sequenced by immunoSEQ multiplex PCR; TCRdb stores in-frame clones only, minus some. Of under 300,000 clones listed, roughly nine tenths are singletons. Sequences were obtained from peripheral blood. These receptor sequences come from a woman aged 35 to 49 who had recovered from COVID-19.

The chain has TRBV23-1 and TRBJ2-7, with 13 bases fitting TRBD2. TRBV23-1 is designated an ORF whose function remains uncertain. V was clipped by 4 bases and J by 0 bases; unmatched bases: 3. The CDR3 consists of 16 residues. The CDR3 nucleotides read TGCGCCAGCAGTCCCAGGACTAGCGGGAGCTCCTACGAGCAGTACGTC. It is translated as CASSPRTSGSSYEQYV.

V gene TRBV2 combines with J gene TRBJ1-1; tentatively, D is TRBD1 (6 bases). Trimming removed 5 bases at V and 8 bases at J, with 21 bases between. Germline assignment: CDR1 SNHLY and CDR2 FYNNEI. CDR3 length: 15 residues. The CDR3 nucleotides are TGTGCCAGCAGTCCTCTTTGGGGGGGCGAGTCCGAAGCTTTCTTT. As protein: CASSPLWGGESEAFF. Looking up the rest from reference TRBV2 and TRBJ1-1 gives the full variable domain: EPEVTQTPSHQVTQMGQEVILRCVPISNHLYFYWYRQILGQKVEFLVSFYNNEISEKSEIFDDQFSVERPDGSNFTLKIRSTKLEDSAMYFCASSPLWGGESEAFFGQGTRLTVV.

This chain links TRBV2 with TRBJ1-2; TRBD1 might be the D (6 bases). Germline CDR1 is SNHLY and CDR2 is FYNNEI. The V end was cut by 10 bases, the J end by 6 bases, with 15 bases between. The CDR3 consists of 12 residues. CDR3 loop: CATTRAGDGYTF. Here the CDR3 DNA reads TGTGCCACCACTCGAGCAGGGGATGGCTACACCTTC.